A selection of T cell receptor beta chains follows, all from one sample in a study of OX40 agonist ivuxolimab in advanced cancers. TCRdb's table, derived via immunoSEQ multiplex PCR, lists solely in-frame clones and lacks some. In the table there are about 73,000 clones, 80% to 95% of which are singletons. The material was CD4+ or CD8+ T cells sorted from blood, obtained in a trial of the OX40 agonist ivuxolimab. The origin of the receptors is an adult with an advanced solid tumor such as melanoma, head and neck, liver or kidney cancer. The CDR3 runs from the conserved cysteine through the conserved F or W. Each record gives: clone size, J gene, V gene, D gene, CDR3 protein, CDR3 DNA. The D gene is left open where the match is weak. Clone size is stated in some rows and not others, as once, few, many or a class when expanded.

abundance: once
j_gene: TRBJ1-6
v_gene: TRBV7-9
d_gene: TRBD1
CDR3aa: CASSLQGDSPLHF
CDR3nt: TGTGCCAGCAGCTTACAGGGGGACTCACCCCTCCACTTT

abundance: NA
j_gene: TRBJ1-3
v_gene: TRBV5-1
d_gene: NA
CDR3aa: CASSLAGLSSGNTIYF
CDR3nt: TGCGCCAGCAGCTTGGCCGGCCTGAGCTCTGGAAACACCATATATTTT

abundance: NA
j_gene: TRBJ2-6
v_gene: TRBV7-9
d_gene: NA
CDR3aa: CASSPGSGANVLTF
CDR3nt: TGTGCCAGCAGCCCAGGGTCTGGGGCCAACGTCCTGACTTTC

abundance: NA
j_gene: TRBJ2-1
v_gene: TRBV28
d_gene: TRBD2
CDR3aa: CATARGGSYNEQFF
CDR3nt: TGTGCCACCGCCCGCGGGGGCTCCTACAATGAGCAGTTCTTC

abundance: NA
j_gene: TRBJ2-7
v_gene: TRBV6-6
d_gene: NA
CDR3aa: CASSYDRYEQYF
CDR3nt: TGTGCCAGCAGTTACGACAGATACGAGCAGTACTTC

abundance: NA
j_gene: TRBJ1-1
v_gene: TRBV19
d_gene: NA
CDR3aa: CASSNHTEAFF
CDR3nt: TGTGCCAGTAGTAATCACACTGAAGCTTTCTTT

abundance: few
j_gene: TRBJ1-5
v_gene: TRBV30
d_gene: NA
CDR3aa: CAWSVRNQPQHF
CDR3nt: TGTGCCTGGAGTGTACGGAATCAGCCCCAGCATTTT

abundance: few
j_gene: TRBJ2-2
v_gene: TRBV18
d_gene: NA
CDR3aa: CASSWAESTRELFF
CDR3nt: TGTGCCAGCTCATGGGCGGAGTCCACCCGGGAGCTGTTTTTT

abundance: NA
j_gene: TRBJ2-7
v_gene: TRBV18
d_gene: NA
CDR3aa: CASSPPGERSPYEQYF
CDR3nt: TGTGCCAGCTCACCGCCGGGGGAGCGGTCCCCCTACGAGCAGTACTTC

abundance: NA
j_gene: TRBJ1-4
v_gene: TRBV28
d_gene: NA
CDR3aa: CASREGSMEEKLFF
CDR3nt: TGTGCCAGCAGGGAGGGTTCAATGGAGGAAAAACTGTTTTTT

abundance: NA
j_gene: TRBJ1-4
v_gene: TRBV6-1
d_gene: NA
CDR3aa: CASNEKLFF
CDR3nt: TGTGCCAGTAATGAAAAACTGTTTTTT